The entry below describes one T cell receptor (beta chain). Sequencing used immunoSEQ multiplex PCR; TCRdb keeps in-frame clones, though not all of them. The sample records 150,000 to 200,000 clones, approximately 81% being singletons. Germline CDR1 and CDR2: MGHRA and YSYEKL. The CDR3 loop spans 20 amino acids. Germline trimming cut 0 bases from V and 0 bases from J; bases unmatched to any gene: 11. Participants' reported clinical history set cohort assignment. These data are taken from a study of blood T cell repertoires in COVID-19. Sequenced sample: PBMCs or T cells enriched from blood (not recorded which). The sequence derives from a woman aged 50 to 60 who had recovered from COVID-19. The chain is built from TRBV4-1 and TRBJ2-3; 11 nucleotides align to TRBD2. In DNA form, the CDR3 reads TGCGCCAGCAGCCAAGAAGAGCCTAGCGGGAGGCGGAAGAGCACAGATACGCAGTATTTT. Encoded protein: CASSQEEPSGRRKSTDTQYF.